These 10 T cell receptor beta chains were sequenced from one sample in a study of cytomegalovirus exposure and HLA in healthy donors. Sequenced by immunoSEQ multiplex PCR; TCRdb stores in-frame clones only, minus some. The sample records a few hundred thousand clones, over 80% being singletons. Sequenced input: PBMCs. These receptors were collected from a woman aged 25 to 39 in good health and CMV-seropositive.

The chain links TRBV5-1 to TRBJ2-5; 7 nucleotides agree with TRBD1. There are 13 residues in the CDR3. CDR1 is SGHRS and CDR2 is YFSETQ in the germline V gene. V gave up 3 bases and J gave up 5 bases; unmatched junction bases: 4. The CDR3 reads CASSWDSGETQYF. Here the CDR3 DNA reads TGCGCCAGCAGCTGGGACAGTGGGGAGACCCAGTACTTC.

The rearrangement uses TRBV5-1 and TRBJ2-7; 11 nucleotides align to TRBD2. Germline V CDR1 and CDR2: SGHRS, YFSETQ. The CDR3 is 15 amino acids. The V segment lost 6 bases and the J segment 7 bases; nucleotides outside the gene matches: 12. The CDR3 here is CASMPSSGRPGEQYF. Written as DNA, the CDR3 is TGCGCCAGCATGCCTTCTAGCGGGAGGCCGGGGGAGCAGTACTTC.

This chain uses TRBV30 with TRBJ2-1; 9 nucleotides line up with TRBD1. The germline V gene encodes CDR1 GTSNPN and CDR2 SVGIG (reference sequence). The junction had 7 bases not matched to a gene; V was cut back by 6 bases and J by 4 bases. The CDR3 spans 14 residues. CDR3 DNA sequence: TGTGCCTGTTTCGGGACAGGGCGATACAATGAGCAGTTCTTC. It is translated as CACFGTGRYNEQFF.

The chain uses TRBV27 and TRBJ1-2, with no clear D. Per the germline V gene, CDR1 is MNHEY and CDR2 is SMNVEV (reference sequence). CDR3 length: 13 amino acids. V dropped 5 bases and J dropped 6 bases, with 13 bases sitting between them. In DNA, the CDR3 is TGTGCCAGCAGTCAATCCAACCGGGATGGCTACACCTTC. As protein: CASSQSNRDGYTF.

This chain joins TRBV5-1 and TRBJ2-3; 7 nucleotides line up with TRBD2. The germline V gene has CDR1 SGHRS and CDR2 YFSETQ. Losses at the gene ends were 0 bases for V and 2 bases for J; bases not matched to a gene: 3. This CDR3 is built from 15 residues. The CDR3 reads CASSLVGGDTDTQYF. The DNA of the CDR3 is TGCGCCAGCAGCTTGGTGGGAGGGGACACAGATACGCAGTATTTT.

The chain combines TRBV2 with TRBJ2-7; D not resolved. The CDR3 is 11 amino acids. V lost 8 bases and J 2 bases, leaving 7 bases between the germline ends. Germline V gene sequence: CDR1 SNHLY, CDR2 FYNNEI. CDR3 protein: CASSRTYEQYF. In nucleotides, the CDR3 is TGTGCCAGCTCCAGGACCTACGAGCAGTACTTC.

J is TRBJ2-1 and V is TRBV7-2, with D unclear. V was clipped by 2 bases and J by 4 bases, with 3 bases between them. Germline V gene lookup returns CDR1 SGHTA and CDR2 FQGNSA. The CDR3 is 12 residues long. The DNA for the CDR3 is TGTGCCAGCAGCTTACTTTACAATGAGCAGTTCTTC. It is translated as CASSLLYNEQFF.

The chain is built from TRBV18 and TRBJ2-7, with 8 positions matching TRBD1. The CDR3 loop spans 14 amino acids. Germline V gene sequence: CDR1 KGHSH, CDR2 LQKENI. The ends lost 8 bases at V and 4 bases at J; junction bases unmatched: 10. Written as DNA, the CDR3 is TGTGCCAGCACGAAGACAGGGGATGGGTACGAGCAGTACTTC. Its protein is CASTKTGDGYEQYF.

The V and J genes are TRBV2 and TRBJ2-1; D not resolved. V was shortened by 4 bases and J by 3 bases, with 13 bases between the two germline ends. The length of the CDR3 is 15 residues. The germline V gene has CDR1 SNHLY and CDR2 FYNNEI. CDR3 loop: CASSGTIERYNEQFF. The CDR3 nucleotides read TGTGCCAGCAGTGGGACCATTGAACGCTACAATGAGCAGTTCTTC.

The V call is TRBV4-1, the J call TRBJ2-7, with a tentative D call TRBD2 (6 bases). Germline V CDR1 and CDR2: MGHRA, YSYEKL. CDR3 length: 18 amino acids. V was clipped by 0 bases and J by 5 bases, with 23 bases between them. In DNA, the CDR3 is TGCGCCAGCAGCCAAGAGTCCTTCCCTCCCACGGGGGAGGACGAGCAGTACTTC. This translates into CASSQESFPPTGEDEQYF.